The 25 T cell receptor beta chains below come from one sample, sequenced in a study of regulatory T cells in long-lasting Graves disease. For TCR beta, libraries came from iRepertoire HTBI primers and Arm-PCR of CDR3 regions. TCRdb reprocessed the multiplex PCR reads via MiXCR and lists one record per CDR3 protein. The sample carries 600,000 to 650,000 distinct CDR3 sequences, 16% recorded once. The sample's time point: newly diagnosed GD, antithyroid drugs for less than 3 months. From PBMCs, RNA was extracted and then used to make the TCR library. These same data were also listed under a study on T cells in Graves' hyperthyroidism and ophthalmopathy.

Sequenced here: peripheral blood mononuclear cells (PBMCs), sampled at new diagnosis, from a patient treated with antithyroid drugs. These receptors all come from a woman aged 30 to 39 with Graves disease.

Note on this clonotype: This may stem from a read error, because a much larger clone lies one nucleotide away. The gene calls are TRBV7-3 and TRBJ2-5; 7 bases line up with TRBD1. In germline, CDR1 is SGHTA, CDR2 FQGTGA. This CDR3 is built from 14 residues. The CDR3 DNA reads as TGTGCCAGCAGCCTCCACGGGACAGAAGAGGCCCAGTACTTC. Protein: CASSLHGTEEAQYF.

The chain links TRBV3-1 to TRBJ1-4; no clear D. This CDR3 has 15 amino acids. Germline assignment: CDR1 LGHDT and CDR2 YNNKEL (reference sequence). V was clipped by 1 base and J by 5 bases, with 11 bases between them. CDR3 sequence reads: CASSQGVRPNEKLFF. CDR3 coding DNA: TGTGCCAGCAGCCAAGGGGTAAGGCCCAATGAAAAACTGTTTTTT.

The rearrangement uses TRBV27 and TRBJ2-5; 7 bases fit TRBD2. This CDR3 region has 17 residues. Losses at the gene ends were 3 bases for V and 5 bases for J; bases not matched to a gene: 15. CDR1 and CDR2 (germline): MNHEY, SMNVEV (reference sequence). The CDR3 region is CASSFRTRGLFAETQYF. The CDR3 DNA reads as TGTGCCAGCAGTTTCCGGACTAGAGGGTTGTTTGCGGAGACCCAGTACTTC.

This clonotype was observed at least ten times. The V gene is TRBV2, the J gene TRBJ1-2; D unclear. This CDR3 spans 11 amino acids. Germline V gives CDR1 SNHLY, CDR2 FYNNEI. The V end was cut by 8 bases, the J end by 4 bases, with 8 bases between. In DNA form, the CDR3 reads TGTGCCAGCCTGGCCATCTATGGCTACACCTTC. Translating gives CASLAIYGYTF.

This chain joins TRBV6-2 or TRBV6-3 and TRBJ1-1; D is uncertain. V dropped 0 bases and J dropped 9 bases, with 14 bases sitting between them. Germline V gene lookup returns CDR1 MNHEY and CDR2 SVGEGT. The CDR3 totals 14 residues. The CDR3 is CASSYSPLIKQAFF. CDR3 bases: TGTGCCAGCAGTTACTCGCCCCTGATCAAACAAGCTTTCTTT.

This clonotype was recorded many times. This sequence joins TRBV7-9 and TRBJ2-7; D is perhaps TRBD2 (5 bases). This CDR3 has 12 amino acids. Germline V gene lookup returns CDR1 SEHNR and CDR2 FQNEAQ (reference sequence). V shed 7 bases and J shed 6 bases, with 13 bases lying between them. CDR3 nucleotide sequence: TGTGCCAGCACTAGCAGGTCTATCGAGCAGTACTTC. The encoded protein is CASTSRSIEQYF.

This clonotype showed up just a few times. The chain has TRBV7-9 and TRBJ1-2; D is uncertain. The length of the CDR3 is 14 residues. CDR1 is SEHNR and CDR2 is FQNEAQ in the germline V gene (reference sequence). Between the trimmed V and J ends, which lost 1 base and 12 bases, there was a span of 18 bases. CDR3 sequence (DNA): TGTGCCAGCAGCTTAGTTTATGTAGGGATGGCAGACACCTTC. This encodes CASSLVYVGMADTF.

This clonotype was counted at least ten times. The chain employs TRBV27 and TRBJ1-2; 7 bases are shared with TRBD1. The CDR3 has 13 residues. V was clipped by 5 bases and J by 9 bases; unmatched bases: 9. Germline V CDR1 and CDR2: MNHEY, SMNVEV (reference sequence). The CDR3 DNA is TGTGCCAGCAGTCCATCCGGGACAGCGCGCTACACCTTC. Translating gives CASSPSGTARYTF.

This clonotype was picked up a small number of times. V usage is TRBV6-2 or TRBV6-3 and J usage is TRBJ2-2; 8 bases match TRBD1. The germline V gene encodes CDR1 MNHEY and CDR2 SVGEGT. This CDR3 has 14 residues. Losses at the gene ends were 5 bases for V and 6 bases for J; bases not matched to a gene: 5. The DNA for the CDR3 is TGTGCCAGCAGTGGACAGGGTGGCGCCGGGGAGCTGTTTTTT. It encodes CASSGQGGAGELFF.

In its sample, this clonotype was seen many times. J is TRBJ1-2 and V is TRBV6-1, with D unclear. The CDR3 length is 15 residues. Trimming left V 8 bases short and J 3 bases short, with 19 bases between. Germline V gene data show CDR1 as MNHNS and CDR2 as SASEGT. CDR3 protein: CASDPGRGWDYGYTF. As DNA, the CDR3 is TGTGCCAGCGACCCCGGTCGGGGATGGGACTATGGCTACACCTTC.

This clonotype occurred many times. The chain is built from TRBV5-1 and TRBJ1-1; possibly TRBD1 for D (6 bases). V gave up 4 bases and J gave up 0 bases, with 10 bases separating them. The CDR3 extends over 14 amino acids. Germline CDR1 and CDR2: SGHRS and YFSETQ. CDR3 in DNA: TGCGCCAGCAGCGGGGGCCGTGTGAACACTGAAGCTTTCTTT. This sequence encodes CASSGGRVNTEAFF.

The V gene is TRBV27, the J gene TRBJ2-7, with D possibly TRBD1 on 6 matching bases. With 7 bases removed from V and 2 bases from J, the gap between germline ends came to 21 bases. Per germline, CDR1 MNHEY and CDR2 SMNVEV (reference sequence). This CDR3 has 16 amino acids. The CDR3 sequence is CASTRSGESTTYEQYF. As DNA, the CDR3 is TGTGCCAGCACCCGGTCAGGGGAGTCAACCACCTACGAGCAGTACTTC.

This clonotype occurred many times. The chain carries TRBV14 and TRBJ1-1, with 7 bases matching TRBD1. The germline V gene has CDR1 SGHDN and CDR2 FVKESK. This CDR3 contains 15 residues. V dropped 3 bases and J dropped 3; count of bases not matched to a gene: 7. DNA for the CDR3: TGTGCCAGCAGCCAGAACGGACAGGTTGACACTGAAGCTTTCTTT. Amino acid sequence: CASSQNGQVDTEAFF.

In its sample, this clonotype was seen many times. The CDR3 DNA reads as TGTGCCAGCAGTTTCTCCGCCGGACAGGGGGCGGGAGACACTGAAGCTTTCTTT. Translated: CASSFSAGQGAGDTEAFF. The chain links TRBV12-3 or TRBV12-4 to TRBJ1-1; TRBD1 agrees at 11 bases. The CDR3 runs 18 residues. Trimming cost V 3 bases and J 3 bases; bases outside gene matches: 12.

This clonotype was found a few times. The chain joins TRBV5-1 to TRBJ2-2; 11 nucleotides line up with TRBD2. With V trimmed by 0 bases and J by 7 bases, 8 bases remained unmatched. This CDR3 contains 17 residues. The germline CDR1 and CDR2 sequences are SGHRS and YFSETQ. This CDR3 reads CASSLVTTSGSVGELFF. DNA of the CDR3: TGCGCCAGCAGCTTGGTAACCACTAGCGGGAGCGTCGGGGAGCTGTTTTTT.

V is TRBV20-1 and J is TRBJ2-7; 9 bases are shared with TRBD1. The junction had 17 bases not matched to a gene; V was cut back by 3 bases and J by 5 bases. Germline V gene data show CDR1 as DFQATT and CDR2 as SNEGSKA (reference sequence). The CDR3 is 17 amino acids. The CDR3, as DNA: TGCAGTGCTAGGACAGGGGGTCATGAGGGGGGGCCCCACGAGCAGTACTTC. This translates into CSARTGGHEGGPHEQYF.

Remarks on this clonotype: A read error may explain this, as a much larger clone is one base away. The genes are TRBV27 and TRBJ1-4, with a weak D call TRBD1 (6 bases). V was clipped by 6 bases and J by 8 bases, with 13 bases between them. This CDR3 spans 13 amino acids. The germline gives CDR1 MNHEY, CDR2 SMNVEV (reference sequence). Here the CDR3 DNA reads TGTGCCAGCAGGGGACACGGTTGCGAAAAACTGTTTTTT. Its translation: CASRGHGCEKLFF.

This clonotype was picked up many times. The chain combines TRBV6-1 with TRBJ2-5, with D possibly being TRBD1 (5 bases). Germline values: CDR1 MNHNS, CDR2 SASEGT. The CDR3 totals 16 residues. V lost 3 bases, J lost 5 bases, and 19 bases lay in between. The CDR3 reads CASSDPRWGPRETQYF. CDR3 nucleotide sequence: TGTGCCAGCAGTGACCCCCGGTGGGGCCCCCGCGAGACCCAGTACTTC.

This clonotype was observed at least ten times. The J gene is TRBJ2-7, the V gene TRBV20-1, with D hard to call. Trimming cost V 5 bases and J 1 base, with 18 bases left between them. The V gene's germline CDR1 is DFQATT and CDR2 SNEGSKA (reference sequence). This CDR3 has 15 residues. The CDR3 sequence is CSAPKTPSGSYEQYF. The CDR3 region has the DNA TGCAGTGCTCCCAAGACCCCCTCCGGTTCCTACGAGCAGTACTTC.

The J gene is TRBJ1-2, the V gene TRBV6-5; D unclear. The germline CDR1 and CDR2 sequences are MNHEY and SVGAGI. Trimming cost V 0 bases and J 8 bases, with 16 bases left between them. The CDR3 has 15 amino acids. CDR3 sequence (DNA): TGTGCCAGCAGTTACTCGACCGCCCGGGGTGACGGCTACACCTTC. It codes for CASSYSTARGDGYTF.

The V gene is TRBV13, the J gene TRBJ2-2, with D uncertain. V was shortened by 0 bases and J by 6 bases, with 8 bases between the two germline ends. Germline assignment: CDR1 PRHDT and CDR2 FYEKMQ (reference sequence). The CDR3 covers 14 residues. CDR3 protein: CASSLGRVAGELFF. The CDR3 bases are TGTGCCAGCAGCTTAGGGCGCGTAGCCGGGGAGCTGTTTTTT.

In this sample, this clonotype turned up many times. The chain is built from TRBV28 and TRBJ2-1; TRBD2 aligns across 8 bases. Germline trimming cut 7 bases from V and 6 bases from J; bases unmatched to any gene: 11. CDR1 MDHEN and CDR2 SYDVKM come from the germline V gene. The CDR3 covers 15 residues. CDR3 DNA sequence: TGTGCCAGCAAAGAAGGGGGAACTAGCGGCAATGAGCAGTTCTTC. It specifies CASKEGGTSGNEQFF. The variable domain in full, with the rest retrieved from reference TRBV28 and TRBJ2-1, is DVKVTQSSRYLVKRTGEKVFLECVQDMDHENMFWYRQDPGLGLRLIYFSYDVKMKEKGDIPEGYSVSREKKERFSLILESASTNQTSMYLCASKEGGTSGNEQFFGPGTRLTVL.

The CDR3 loop reads CSARGWSSGQSYNEQFF. For the CDR3, the DNA is TGCAGTGCTAGAGGATGGAGTAGCGGGCAATCCTACAATGAGCAGTTCTTC. V gene TRBV20-1 combines with J gene TRBJ2-1; 7 bases align to TRBD2. V lost 1 base to trimming and J lost 1 base; unmatched junction nucleotides: 10. Germline V gives CDR1 DFQATT, CDR2 SNEGSKA (reference sequence). This CDR3 spans 17 amino acids.

This clonotype was recorded many times. This chain uses TRBV27 with TRBJ1-5; D unclear. Trimming took 3 bases from V and 7 from J, leaving 13 bases between them. From germline, CDR1 is MNHEY and CDR2 SMNVEV (reference sequence). This CDR3 is built from 14 residues. The CDR3, as DNA: TGTGCCAGCAGTTTCGGACCGCAATCCCAGCCCCAGCATTTT. This translates into CASSFGPQSQPQHF.

The chain combines TRBV20-1 with TRBJ2-1, with 13 nucleotides matching TRBD2. The CDR3 has 19 residues. The V segment lost 6 bases and the J segment 7 bases; nucleotides outside the gene matches: 21. Germline-derived CDR1 and CDR2 are DFQATT and SNEGSKA (reference sequence). CDR3 protein: CSAQGGRRLAGGLGNEQFF. The CDR3 coding sequence is TGCAGTGCCCAAGGTGGCCGAAGACTAGCGGGAGGTTTGGGTAATGAGCAGTTCTTC.